This TCR beta chain was recorded in a study of blood T cell repertoires in COVID-19. Study-wide background: Sites in the United States, Italy and Spain provided acute and convalescent COVID-19 samples. PBMCs, B-cell-depleted T cells, or T cells provided the cDNA or gDNA that made up the material.

TCRdb keeps only in-frame clones here, not all; method: immunoSEQ multiplex PCR. The sample consists of hundreds of thousands of clones, roughly 88% of them appearing once. Those enrolled, adults aged roughly 18 to 90 years, came from some 23 US areas. The CDR3 is 15 residues long. V dropped 3 bases and J dropped 7 bases, with 15 bases sitting between them. Germline CDR1 SGHTA, CDR2 FQGNSA. The specimen was PBMCs or T cells enriched from blood (not recorded which). The genes are TRBV7-2 and TRBJ1-4, with D tentatively TRBD1 (6 bases). This sequence was found in a woman aged 45-60 years with acute COVID-19. This chain's CDR3 is CASSLTGGLGEKLFF. The CDR3, as DNA: TGTGCCAGCAGCTTGACCGGGGGGCTAGGTGAAAAACTGTTTTTT. The full variable domain, its missing parts supplied by reference TRBV7-2 and TRBJ1-4, is GAGVSQSPSNKVTEKGKDVELRCDPISGHTALYWYRQSLGQGLEFLIYFQGNSAPDKSGLPSDRFSAERTGGSVSTLTIQRTQQEDSAVYLCASSLTGGLGEKLFFGSGTQLSVL.